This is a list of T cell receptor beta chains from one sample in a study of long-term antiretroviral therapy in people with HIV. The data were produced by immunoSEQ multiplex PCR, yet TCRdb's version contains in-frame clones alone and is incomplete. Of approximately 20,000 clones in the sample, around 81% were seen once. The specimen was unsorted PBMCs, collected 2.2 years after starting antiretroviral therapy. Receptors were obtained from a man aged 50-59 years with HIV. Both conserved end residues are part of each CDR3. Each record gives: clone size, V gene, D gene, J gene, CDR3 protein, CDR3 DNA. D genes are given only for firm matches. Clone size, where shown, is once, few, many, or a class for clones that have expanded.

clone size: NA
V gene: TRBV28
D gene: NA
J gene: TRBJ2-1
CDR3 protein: CASSPPWGLNEQFF
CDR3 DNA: TGTGCCAGCAGCCCTCCCTGGGGCTTGAATGAGCAGTTCTTC

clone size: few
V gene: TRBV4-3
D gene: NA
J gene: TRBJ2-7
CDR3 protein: CASSQDWSHEQYF
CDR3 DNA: TGCGCCAGCAGCCAAGATTGGAGCCACGAGCAGTACTTC

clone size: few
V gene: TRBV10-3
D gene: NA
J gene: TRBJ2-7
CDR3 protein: CAISQGLYEQYF
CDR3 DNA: TGTGCCATCAGCCAGGGGCTGTACGAGCAGTACTTC

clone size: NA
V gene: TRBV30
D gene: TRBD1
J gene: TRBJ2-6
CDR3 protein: CAWTTGAGANVLTF
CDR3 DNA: TGTGCCTGGACCACAGGGGCGGGGGCCAACGTCCTGACTTTC

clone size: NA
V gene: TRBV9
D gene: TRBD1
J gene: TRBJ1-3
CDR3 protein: CASSAGTGGSGNTIYF
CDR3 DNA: TGTGCCAGCAGTGCCGGGACAGGGGGCTCTGGAAACACCATATATTTT

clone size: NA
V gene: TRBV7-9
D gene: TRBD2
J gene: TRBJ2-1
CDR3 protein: CASSPLLAGVFF
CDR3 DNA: TGTGCCAGCAGCCCGTTACTAGCGGGGGTATTCTTC

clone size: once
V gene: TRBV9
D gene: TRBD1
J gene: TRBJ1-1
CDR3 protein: CASSGTGTGILSEAFF
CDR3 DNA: TGTGCCAGCAGCGGTACCGGGACAGGGATATTATCTGAAGCTTTCTTT

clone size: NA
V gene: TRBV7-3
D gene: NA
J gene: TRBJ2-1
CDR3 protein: CASSLTPGSYNEQFF
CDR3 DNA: TGTGCCAGCAGCTTAACTCCGGGATCCTACAATGAGCAGTTCTTC

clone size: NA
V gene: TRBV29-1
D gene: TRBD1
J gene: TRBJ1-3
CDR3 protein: CSVEGDRYSGNTIYF
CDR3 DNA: TGCAGCGTTGAAGGGGACAGGTACTCTGGAAACACCATATATTTT

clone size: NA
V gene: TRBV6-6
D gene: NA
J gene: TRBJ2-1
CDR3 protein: CASSSRDDYNEQFF
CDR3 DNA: TGTGCCAGCAGTTCGCGGGACGATTACAATGAGCAGTTCTTC

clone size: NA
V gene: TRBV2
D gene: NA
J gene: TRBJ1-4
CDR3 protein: CASSFFPPGHPTNEKLFF
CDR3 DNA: TGTGCCAGCAGTTTCTTTCCCCCGGGACACCCAACTAATGAAAAACTGTTTTTT

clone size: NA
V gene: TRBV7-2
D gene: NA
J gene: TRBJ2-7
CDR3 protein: CASSLGGHYEQYF
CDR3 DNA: TGTGCCAGCAGCTTAGGGGGGCACTACGAGCAGTACTTC

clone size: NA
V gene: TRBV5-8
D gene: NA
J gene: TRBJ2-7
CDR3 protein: CASSFLRYEQYF
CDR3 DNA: TGTGCCAGCAGCTTTCTAAGGTACGAGCAGTACTTC

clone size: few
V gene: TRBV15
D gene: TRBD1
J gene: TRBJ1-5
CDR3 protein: CATSRDKGTGSNQPQHF
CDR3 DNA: TGTGCCACCAGCAGAGATAAGGGGACAGGGAGCAATCAGCCCCAGCATTTT

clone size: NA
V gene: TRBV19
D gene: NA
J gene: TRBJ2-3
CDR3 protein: CASSIGRVKTRERTDTQYF
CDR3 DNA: TGTGCCAGTAGTATTGGCAGGGTTAAAACCCGGGAGCGCACAGATACGCAGTATTTT

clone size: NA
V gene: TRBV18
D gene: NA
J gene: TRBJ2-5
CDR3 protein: CASSPRRDTETQYF
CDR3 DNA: TGTGCCAGCTCACCTCGGAGAGACACCGAGACCCAGTACTTC

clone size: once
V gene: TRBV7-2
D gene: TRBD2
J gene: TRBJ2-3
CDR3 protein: CASSSGLAGVVDTQYF
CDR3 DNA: TGTGCCAGCAGCTCGGGACTAGCGGGGGTGGTAGATACGCAGTATTTT

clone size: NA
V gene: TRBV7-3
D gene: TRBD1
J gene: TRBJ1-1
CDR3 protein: CASSSQGDTEAFF
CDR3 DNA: TGTGCCAGCAGCTCGCAGGGGGACACTGAAGCTTTCTTT

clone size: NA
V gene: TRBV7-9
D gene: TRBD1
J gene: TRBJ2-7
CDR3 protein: CASSTTTGAYEQYF
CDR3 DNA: TGTGCCAGCAGCACGACGACAGGGGCCTACGAGCAGTACTTC

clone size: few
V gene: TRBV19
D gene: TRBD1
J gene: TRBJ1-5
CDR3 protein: CASHGQDENQPQHF
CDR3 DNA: TGTGCCAGTCACGGACAGGATGAGAATCAGCCCCAGCATTTT

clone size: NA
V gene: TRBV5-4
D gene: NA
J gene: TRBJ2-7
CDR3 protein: CASSPGPGEQYF
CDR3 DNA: TGTGCCAGCAGCCCTGGGCCAGGCGAGCAGTACTTC

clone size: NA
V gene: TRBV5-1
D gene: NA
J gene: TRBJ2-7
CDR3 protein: CASSEDGILYEQYF
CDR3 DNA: TGCGCCAGCAGCGAAGACGGGATACTCTACGAGCAGTACTTC

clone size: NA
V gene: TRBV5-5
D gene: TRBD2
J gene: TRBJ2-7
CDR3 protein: CASRGLTPGLAAGEQYF
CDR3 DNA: TGTGCCAGCAGGGGCTTAACCCCGGGACTAGCGGCCGGGGAGCAGTACTTC

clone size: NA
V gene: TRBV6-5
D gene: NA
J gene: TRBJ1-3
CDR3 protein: CASSRGKAGNTIYF
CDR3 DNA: TGTGCCAGCAGTAGGGGTAAAGCTGGAAACACCATATATTTT

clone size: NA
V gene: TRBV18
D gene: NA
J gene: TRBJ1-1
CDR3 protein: CASQKGEGTEAFF
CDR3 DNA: TGTGCCAGCCAAAAGGGCGAGGGGACTGAAGCTTTCTTT

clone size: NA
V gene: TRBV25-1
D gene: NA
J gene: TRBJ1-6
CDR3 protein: CASSELVGLNSPLHF
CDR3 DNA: TGTGCCAGCAGTGAATTGGTTGGGCTGAATTCACCCCTCCACTTT

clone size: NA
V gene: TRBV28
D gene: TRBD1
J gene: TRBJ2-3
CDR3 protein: CASSPVQGTPDTQYF
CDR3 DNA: TGTGCCAGCAGTCCCGTACAGGGGACGCCAGATACGCAGTATTTT

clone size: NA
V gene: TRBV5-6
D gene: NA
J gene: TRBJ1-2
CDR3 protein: CASSLIPQGGYGYTF
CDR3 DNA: TGTGCCAGCAGCTTGATTCCTCAAGGGGGCTATGGCTACACCTTC

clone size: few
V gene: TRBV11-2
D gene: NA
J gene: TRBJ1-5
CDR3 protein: CASSLAVRKGNQPQHF
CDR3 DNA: TGTGCCAGCAGCTTAGCTGTTAGAAAGGGCAATCAGCCCCAGCATTTT

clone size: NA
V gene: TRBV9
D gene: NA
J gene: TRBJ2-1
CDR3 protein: CASSVDSGYSYNEQFF
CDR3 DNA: TGTGCCAGCAGCGTAGACAGCGGTTACTCCTACAATGAGCAGTTCTTC

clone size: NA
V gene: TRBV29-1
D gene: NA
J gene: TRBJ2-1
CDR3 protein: CSVPQASYNEQFF
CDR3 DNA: TGCAGCGTGCCACAAGCCAGCTACAATGAGCAGTTCTTC

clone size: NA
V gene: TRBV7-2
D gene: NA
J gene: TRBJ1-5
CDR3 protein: CASSLQSLWYSEAPQHF
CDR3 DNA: TGTGCCAGCAGCTTACAGAGCTTATGGTATTCGGAAGCGCCCCAGCATTTT

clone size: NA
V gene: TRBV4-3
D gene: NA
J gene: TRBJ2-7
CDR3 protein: CASSLSLGASAYEQYF
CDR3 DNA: TGCGCCAGCAGCCTTTCCTTAGGGGCTAGCGCTTACGAGCAGTACTTC

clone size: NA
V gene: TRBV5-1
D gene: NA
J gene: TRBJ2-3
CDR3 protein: CASSLGRTDTQYF
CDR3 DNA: TGCGCCAGCAGCTTGGGTCGCACAGATACGCAGTATTTT

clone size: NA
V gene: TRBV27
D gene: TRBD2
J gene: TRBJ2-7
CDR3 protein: CASKSIGLGEYEQYF
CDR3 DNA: TGTGCCAGCAAAAGCATTGGACTAGGAGAGTACGAGCAGTACTTC

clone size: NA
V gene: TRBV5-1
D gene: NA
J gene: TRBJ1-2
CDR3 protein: CASTLSGTYINYGYTF
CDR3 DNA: TGCGCCAGCACCCTCTCCGGGACATACATTAACTATGGCTACACCTTC

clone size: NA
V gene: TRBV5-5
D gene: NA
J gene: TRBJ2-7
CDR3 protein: CASSYSYEQYF
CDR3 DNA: TGTGCCAGCAGTTACTCCTACGAGCAGTACTTC

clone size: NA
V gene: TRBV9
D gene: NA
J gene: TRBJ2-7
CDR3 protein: CASSVAAQAHEQYF
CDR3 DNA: TGTGCCAGCAGCGTAGCAGCGCAGGCCCACGAGCAGTACTTC